This T cell receptor beta chain originates from a study of blood T cells in healthy people across ages. The study's findings and limits: It was the long-lived donors that had more naive CD4+ cells and higher diversity than aged donors.

The CDR3 extends over 15 amino acids. Germline CDR1 is SGDLS and CDR2 is YYNGEE. V lost 4 bases to trimming and J lost 5 bases; unmatched junction nucleotides: 8. Only one count was recorded for this clonotype. Its antigen is not identified. A sample-barcoded 5' primer and a J-beta primer mix were used in a second PCR of about 7 to 12 cycles. TCRdb used MiXCR to reprocess the 5' RACE reads, holding one entry per CDR3 protein. The table records 450,000 to 600,000 distinct CDR3 sequences, about 29% of them present only once. This sample also belongs to another study, concerning T cells of mothers and their children. Turning to that study: Not a single persistent microchimeric T cell clone was detected.

The sequence was obtained from a boy aged 2 to 9 in good health. J is TRBJ2-4 and V is TRBV9, with TRBD1 matching over 8 bases. Sequences were obtained from blood. For the CDR3, the DNA is TGTGCCAGCAGCAAGAACAACAGGGGGGAAAACATTCAGTACTTC. It translates to CASSKNNRGENIQYF.